Shown below are 16 T cell receptor beta chains from a single sample sequenced in a study of CXCR3-negative and CXCR3-positive naive CD8 T cells. TRB cDNA was prepared as libraries by UMI-labeled 5' RACE. No DNA is given; TCRdb re-called the 5' RACE reads and lists each CDR3 protein once. The repertoire table contains 45,000 to 75,000 distinct CDR3 sequences. Sequenced sample: naive CXCR3- CD8+ T cells from blood. Sample subset: CD45RO-CCR7+CD27+CD95- naive CD8+ T cells lacking CXCR3 (TNR3-). The receptor source for this set is a human donor in good health. Some clones in this sample may be carry-over from other donors' samples.

V and J are TRBV4-3 and TRBJ2-1. From germline, CDR1 is LGHNA and CDR2 YSLEER. The CDR3 has 16 residues. The chain's CDR3 is CASSQDNWSDYNEQFF.

The chain links TRBV14 to TRBJ2-7; TCRdb names TRBD1, which stays unverified in the absence of DNA. The germline gives CDR1 SGHDN, CDR2 FVKESK. The CDR3 consists of 17 residues. CDR3 region: CASSLTGFLATRYEQYF. Using reference TRBV14 and TRBJ2-7 for the parts outside the CDR3, the full variable domain is EAGVTQFPSHSVIEKGQTVTLRCDPISGHDNLYWYRRVMGKEIKFLLHFVKESKQDESGMPNNRFLAERTGGTYSTLKVQPAELEDSGVYFCASSLTGFLATRYEQYFGPGTRLTVT.

V gene TRBV6-5 combines with J gene TRBJ2-1. The CDR3 loop spans 16 amino acids. The V gene's germline CDR1 is MNHEY and CDR2 SVGAGI. The CDR3 protein is CASSYSFRSSYNEQFF.

The chain employs TRBV7-2 and TRBJ2-7. The germline CDR1 and CDR2 sequences are SGHTA and FQGNSA. The CDR3 spans 14 residues. The CDR3 region is CASTLTSSYYEQYF.

V and J are TRBV12-3 or TRBV12-4 and TRBJ2-7. This CDR3 has 11 amino acids. Here the CDR3 reads CASSPSYEQYF.

By frequency, this clonotype is medium-sized. The chain employs TRBV4-1 and TRBJ2-1; TCRdb calls TRBD1, which cannot be checked without DNA. Germline V gene sequence: CDR1 MGHRA, CDR2 YSYEKL. The CDR3 runs to 18 residues. The CDR3 reads CASSQDLAAGGLGNEQFF.

The J gene is TRBJ2-5, the V gene TRBV2. Germline assignment: CDR1 SNHLY and CDR2 FYNNEI. The CDR3 is 15 amino acids. The CDR3 loop is CASSLGQRWGETQYF.

The chain couples TRBV29-1 to TRBJ2-5; TCRdb indicates TRBD2, and absent DNA this call remains unverified. This CDR3 spans 15 amino acids. Germline assignment: CDR1 SQVTM and CDR2 ANQGSEA. The chain's CDR3 is CSVDRAGGSQETQYF.

The chain is built from TRBV6-4 and TRBJ1-5. The germline gives CDR1 MRHNA, CDR2 SNTAGT. CDR3 length equals 16 residues. The CDR3 spells CASSDGRDRSNQPQHF.

The gene calls are TRBV4-3 and TRBJ2-5; the D gene TCRdb calls, TRBD2, cannot be checked with no DNA. Germline CDR1 is LGHNA and CDR2 is YSLEER. This CDR3 is 16 amino acids long. This CDR3 is CASSQVPAGGQETQYF.

The genes are TRBV29-1 and TRBJ2-1; the TCRdb call, TRBD2, lacks DNA for checking. From germline, CDR1 is SQVTM and CDR2 ANQGSEA. This CDR3 has 15 residues. The CDR3 here is CSVVGLALSYNEQFF.

CDR3 sequence reads: CASSLAEADTQYF. The V and J genes are TRBV12-3 or TRBV12-4 and TRBJ2-3. The CDR3 loop spans 13 amino acids.

V gene TRBV20-1 combines with J gene TRBJ2-6; with no DNA, the TCRdb D assignment of TRBD1 cannot be verified. The CDR3 is 20 amino acids. Germline CDR1 is DFQATT and CDR2 is SNEGSKA (reference sequence). CDR3 sequence reads: CSAEPILSDRAISGANVLTF.

The chain joins TRBV7-3 to TRBJ2-4; the D gene TCRdb calls, TRBD1, cannot be checked with no DNA. The CDR3 is made up of 16 amino acids. Per the germline V gene, CDR1 is SGHTA and CDR2 is FQGTGA. The CDR3 spells CASSTPRTLAKNIQYF.

V gene TRBV21-1 combines with J gene TRBJ2-3; checking the TCRdb D call of TRBD2 is not possible without DNA. TRBV21-1 is an annotated pseudogene. This CDR3 contains 17 residues. CDR3 amino acids: CASGVVVAGGPKDTQYF.

The chain couples TRBV19 to TRBJ2-7; checking the TCRdb D call of TRBD1 is not possible without DNA. This CDR3 region has 15 residues. CDR1 LNHDA and CDR2 SQIVND come from the germline V gene (reference sequence). This CDR3 is CASSSRQGVLYEQYF.